The sequence of this T cell receptor (beta chain) was determined in a study of cytomegalovirus exposure and HLA in healthy donors. Researchers ran the PCR with 60 Vbeta and 13 Jbeta primers. Only in-frame clones appear in the TCRdb table, and some are missing; sequencing was by immunoSEQ multiplex PCR. The data contain 160,000 or so clones, around three quarters of them seen just once; the ten biggest clones take up 1%. Germline-derived CDR1 and CDR2 are SEHNR and FQNEAQ (reference sequence). V was cut by 5 bases and J by 8 bases, with 12 bases left in between. The CDR3 covers 12 residues. The chain recombines TRBV7-9 with TRBJ1-2; weak D call: TRBD1 (5 bases). Sequencing was performed on PBMCs. This receptor was identified in a woman aged 40 to 50 in good health and CMV-seronegative. The CDR3 is CASSQEEGGYTF. The CDR3 DNA sequence: TGTGCCAGCAGCCAGGAGGAGGGGGGCTACACCTTC.